Listed below are T cell receptor beta chains from one sample, sequenced in a study of siplizumab effects on memory and regulatory T cells. Clones were sequenced by immunoSEQ multiplex PCR, and TCRdb holds only the in-frame ones, with some missing. This sample has some 73,000 clones, with about 92% found just once. Sequenced input: CD8+ T cells sorted from blood. These receptors originate from a human donor in good health. CDR3s include the opening cysteine and the closing phenylalanine or tryptophan. Fields, in order: clone size, D gene, CDR3 length, J gene, V gene, CDR3 protein, CDR3 DNA. D genes are given only for firm matches. The size of a clone is reported for some rows only, either as once, few or many, or as a class for expanded clones.

size: .; D: .; length: 16; J: TRBJ2-5; V: TRBV15; CDR3: CATSLRGWGGGVTQYF; DNA: TGTGCCACCAGCCTCCGCGGTTGGGGGGGCGGAGTGACCCAGTACTTC
size: .; D: .; length: 13; J: TRBJ1-5; V: TRBV28; CDR3: CASSRTGDQPQHF; DNA: TGTGCCAGCAGTCGGACTGGGGATCAGCCCCAGCATTTT
size: .; D: .; length: 13; J: TRBJ2-7; V: TRBV27; CDR3: CASSLGLPYEQYF; DNA: TGTGCCAGCAGTTTAGGACTGCCCTACGAGCAGTACTTC
size: .; D: .; length: 13; J: TRBJ2-2; V: TRBV5-5; CDR3: CASSLEGTGELFF; DNA: TGTGCCAGCAGCTTGGAGGGTACCGGGGAGCTGTTTTTT
size: .; D: .; length: 11; J: TRBJ1-2; V: TRBV5-1; CDR3: CALQEGGGYTF; DNA: TGCGCTCTCCAGGAGGGGGGTGGCTACACCTTC
size: once; D: .; length: 14; J: TRBJ2-5; V: TRBV2; CDR3: CASSELQGQETQYF; DNA: TGTGCCAGCAGCGAATTACAGGGTCAGGAGACCCAGTACTTC
size: .; D: TRBD1; length: 14; J: TRBJ2-7; V: TRBV6-5; CDR3: CASSYGTGVHEQYF; DNA: TGTGCCAGCAGTTACGGGACAGGGGTGCACGAGCAGTACTTC
size: .; D: TRBD2; length: 16; J: TRBJ2-5; V: TRBV7-3; CDR3: CASSRPQRGGPKTQYF; DNA: TGTGCCAGCAGCCGCCCACAGCGGGGGGGCCCGAAGACCCAGTACTTC
size: .; D: .; length: 14; J: TRBJ2-2; V: TRBV2; CDR3: CATDAMGITGELFF; DNA: TGTGCCACCGATGCCATGGGAATCACCGGGGAGCTGTTTTTT
size: .; D: .; length: 13; J: TRBJ2-1; V: TRBV4-1; CDR3: CASSQERWNEQFF; DNA: TGCGCCAGCAGCCAAGAACGGTGGAATGAGCAGTTCTTC
size: .; D: TRBD1; length: 14; J: TRBJ2-1; V: TRBV27; CDR3: CASSQGQGNNEQFF; DNA: TGTGCCAGCAGTCAGGGACAGGGAAACAATGAGCAGTTCTTC
size: .; D: .; length: 14; J: TRBJ1-1; V: TRBV4-3; CDR3: CASSQDWDNTEAFF; DNA: TGCGCCAGCAGCCAAGATTGGGACAACACTGAAGCTTTCTTT
size: .; D: TRBD2; length: 16; J: TRBJ2-3; V: TRBV11-2; CDR3: CASSPGTSGFTDTQYF; DNA: TGTGCCAGCAGCCCCGGGACTAGCGGGTTCACAGATACGCAGTATTTT
size: .; D: .; length: 15; J: TRBJ1-5; V: TRBV6-6; CDR3: CASSSGVMGNQPQHF; DNA: TGTGCCAGCAGTAGCGGGGTGATGGGCAATCAGCCCCAGCATTTT
size: .; D: .; length: 15; J: TRBJ2-3; V: TRBV7-3; CDR3: CASSPGLLDTDTQYF; DNA: TGTGCCAGCAGCCCGGGACTTCTGGACACAGATACGCAGTATTTT
size: .; D: .; length: 14; J: TRBJ1-1; V: TRBV7-8; CDR3: CASSFDQGVTEAFF; DNA: TGTGCCAGCAGCTTCGATCAGGGAGTAACTGAAGCTTTCTTT
size: .; D: .; length: 13; J: TRBJ1-5; V: TRBV19; CDR3: CASTEGVDSPQHF; DNA: TGTGCCAGTACCGAGGGGGTAGATTCGCCCCAGCATTTT
size: .; D: TRBD1; length: 14; J: TRBJ1-1; V: TRBV4-3; CDR3: CASSPGQLNTEAFF; DNA: TGCGCCAGCAGTCCGGGACAGCTTAACACTGAAGCTTTCTTT
size: .; D: TRBD2; length: 16; J: TRBJ2-3; V: TRBV9; CDR3: CASSVAVAGATDTQYF; DNA: TGTGCCAGCAGCGTAGCCGTAGCGGGGGCCACAGATACGCAGTATTTT
size: .; D: .; length: 13; J: TRBJ1-2; V: TRBV28; CDR3: CASSLTSNYGYTF; DNA: TGTGCCAGCAGTTTAACCTCTAACTATGGCTACACCTTC
size: .; D: .; length: 14; J: TRBJ1-4; V: TRBV7-6; CDR3: CASSLGRANEKLFF; DNA: TGTGCCAGCAGCTTGGGACGAGCAAATGAAAAACTGTTTTTT
size: .; D: .; length: 15; J: TRBJ1-3; V: TRBV7-3; CDR3: CASSLTGVSGNTIYF; DNA: TGTGCCAGCAGCTTAACGGGAGTATCTGGAAACACCATATATTTT
size: few; D: TRBD1; length: 13; J: TRBJ1-1; V: TRBV11-2; CDR3: CASSPGTGGEAFF; DNA: TGTGCCAGCAGCCCCGGGACAGGGGGCGAGGCTTTCTTT
size: .; D: .; length: 15; J: TRBJ1-5; V: TRBV6-1; CDR3: CASSEEGDSNQPQHF; DNA: TGTGCCAGCAGTGAAGAAGGGGATAGCAATCAGCCCCAGCATTTT
size: once; D: TRBD1; length: 13; J: TRBJ2-7; V: TRBV27; CDR3: CATGTGGLYEQYF; DNA: TGTGCCACCGGGACAGGGGGCCTCTACGAGCAGTACTTC
size: .; D: .; length: 14; J: TRBJ2-1; V: TRBV19; CDR3: CASSIEGTPNEQFF; DNA: TGTGCCAGTAGTATCGAGGGAACCCCGAATGAGCAGTTCTTC
size: once; D: .; length: 12; J: TRBJ1-1; V: TRBV19; CDR3: CASSEGYTEAFF; DNA: TGTGCCAGTAGTGAGGGGTACACTGAAGCTTTCTTT
size: once; D: TRBD1; length: 17; J: TRBJ1-2; V: TRBV28; CDR3: CASSSTEGQGDNYGYTF; DNA: TGTGCCAGCAGTTCTACAGAGGGACAGGGGGATAACTATGGCTACACCTTC
size: .; D: .; length: 15; J: TRBJ2-7; V: TRBV5-1; CDR3: CASSLDRGATYEQYF; DNA: TGCGCCAGCAGCTTGGATAGGGGGGCGACCTACGAGCAGTACTTC
size: .; D: TRBD1; length: 13; J: TRBJ1-5; V: TRBV9; CDR3: CASSGQGNQPQHF; DNA: TGTGCCAGCAGCGGACAGGGGAATCAGCCCCAGCATTTT
size: .; D: .; length: 15; J: TRBJ1-2; V: TRBV4-1; CDR3: CASSQSTQDRDGYTF; DNA: TGCGCCAGCAGCCAATCAACCCAGGACAGAGATGGCTACACCTTC
size: .; D: TRBD2; length: 13; J: TRBJ2-5; V: TRBV6-1; CDR3: CASRLAGQETQYF; DNA: TGTGCCAGCAGGCTAGCGGGGCAAGAGACCCAGTACTTC
size: .; D: .; length: 12; J: TRBJ2-1; V: TRBV10-3; CDR3: CAISPGLNEQFF; DNA: TGTGCCATCAGTCCAGGTCTCAATGAGCAGTTCTTC
size: once; D: TRBD2; length: 13; J: TRBJ2-7; V: TRBV5-4; CDR3: CASSLGKLAGQYF; DNA: TGTGCCAGCAGCTTGGGAAAACTAGCGGGGCAGTACTTC
size: .; D: .; length: 11; J: TRBJ2-5; V: TRBV5-5; CDR3: CASSLRETQYF; DNA: TGTGCCAGCAGCTTGAGAGAGACCCAGTACTTC
size: once; D: .; length: 14; J: TRBJ2-2; V: TRBV19; CDR3: CASNWGIGTGELFF; DNA: TGTGCCAGTAATTGGGGGATAGGAACCGGGGAGCTGTTTTTT
size: .; D: .; length: 14; J: TRBJ2-7; V: TRBV27; CDR3: CASSLSKGLGEQYF; DNA: TGTGCCAGCAGTTTATCGAAGGGTTTAGGCGAGCAGTACTTC
size: .; D: .; length: 18; J: TRBJ1-6; V: TRBV19; CDR3: CASSDPSDSASYNSPLHF; DNA: TGTGCCAGTAGCGACCCTTCGGACAGCGCCTCCTATAATTCACCCCTCCACTTT
size: .; D: .; length: 15; J: TRBJ1-5; V: TRBV7-6; CDR3: CASSPGWGVNQPQHF; DNA: TGTGCCAGCAGCCCCGGATGGGGGGTAAATCAGCCCCAGCATTTT
size: .; D: TRBD2; length: 16; J: TRBJ2-5; V: TRBV18; CDR3: CASSSTSGGVLETQYF; DNA: TGTGCCAGCTCATCAACTAGCGGGGGGGTCTTAGAGACCCAGTACTTC
size: .; D: .; length: 13; J: TRBJ2-7; V: TRBV4-2; CDR3: CASSQDSGGGQYF; DNA: TGTGCCAGCAGCCAAGATTCGGGGGGCGGGCAGTACTTC
size: .; D: .; length: 15; J: TRBJ2-1; V: TRBV27; CDR3: CASSWDSSSYNEQFF; DNA: TGTGCCAGCAGTTGGGACTCCAGCTCCTACAATGAGCAGTTCTTC
size: .; D: .; length: 13; J: TRBJ2-1; V: TRBV7-3; CDR3: CASSLMGDNEQFF; DNA: TGTGCCAGCAGCCTAATGGGGGACAATGAGCAGTTCTTC
size: .; D: .; length: 14; J: TRBJ2-7; V: TRBV11-3; CDR3: CASSPLAFLREQYF; DNA: TGTGCCAGCAGCCCCCTGGCGTTTCTTAGGGAGCAGTACTTC
size: .; D: .; length: 14; J: TRBJ2-7; V: TRBV7-6; CDR3: CASSLTGRSYEQYF; DNA: TGTGCCAGCAGCCTCACGGGACGGAGCTACGAGCAGTACTTC
size: .; D: .; length: 13; J: TRBJ2-2; V: TRBV6-1; CDR3: CASRWTGAGELFF; DNA: TGTGCCAGCAGGTGGACGGGGGCCGGGGAGCTGTTTTTT
size: .; D: TRBD1; length: 18; J: TRBJ1-5; V: TRBV5-4; CDR3: CANEMKFYRDSCLRPQHF; DNA: TGTGCCAACGAGATGAAATTTTACCGGGACAGCTGCCTGCGGCCCCAGCATTTT
size: few; D: .; length: 13; J: TRBJ1-2; V: TRBV4-1; CDR3: CASSQTGAYGYTF; DNA: TGCGCCAGCAGCCAAACCGGGGCCTATGGCTACACCTTC
size: once; D: TRBD2; length: 13; J: TRBJ2-7; V: TRBV6-5; CDR3: CASSGGAEYEQYF; DNA: TGTGCCAGCAGCGGGGGGGCCGAATACGAGCAGTACTTC
size: .; D: TRBD1; length: 15; J: TRBJ1-3; V: TRBV5-4; CDR3: CASSDFTGAGNTIYF; DNA: TGTGCCAGCAGCGACTTTACAGGGGCTGGAAACACCATATATTTT
size: .; D: .; length: 11; J: TRBJ2-7; V: TRBV20-1; CDR3: CSVKPGSEQYF; DNA: TGCAGTGTCAAGCCCGGATCCGAGCAGTACTTC
size: .; D: TRBD1; length: 17; J: TRBJ2-3; V: TRBV14; CDR3: CASSQDSGTGYTDTQYF; DNA: TGTGCCAGCAGCCAAGATTCCGGGACAGGATACACAGATACGCAGTATTTT
size: few; D: .; length: 13; J: TRBJ1-1; V: TRBV19; CDR3: CASSIGGNTEAFF; DNA: TGTGCCAGTAGTATTGGAGGGAACACTGAAGCTTTCTTT